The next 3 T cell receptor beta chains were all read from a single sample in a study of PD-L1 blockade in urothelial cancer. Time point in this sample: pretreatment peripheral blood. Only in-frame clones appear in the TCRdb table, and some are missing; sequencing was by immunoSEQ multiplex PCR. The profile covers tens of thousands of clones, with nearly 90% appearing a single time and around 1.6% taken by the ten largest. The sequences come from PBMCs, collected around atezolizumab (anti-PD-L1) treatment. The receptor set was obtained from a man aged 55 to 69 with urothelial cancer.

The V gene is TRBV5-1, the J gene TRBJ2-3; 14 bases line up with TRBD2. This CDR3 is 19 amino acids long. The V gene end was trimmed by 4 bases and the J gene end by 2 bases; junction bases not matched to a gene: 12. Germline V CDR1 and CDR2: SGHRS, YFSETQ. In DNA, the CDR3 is TGCGCCAGCAGCCTTGGGACTAGCGGGAGTCTCGAGGACACAGATACGCAGTATTTT. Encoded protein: CASSLGTSGSLEDTDTQYF.

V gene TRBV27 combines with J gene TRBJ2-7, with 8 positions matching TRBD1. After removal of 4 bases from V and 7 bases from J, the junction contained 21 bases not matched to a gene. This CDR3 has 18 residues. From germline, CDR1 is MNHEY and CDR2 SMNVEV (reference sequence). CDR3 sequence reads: CASSSIYPKPDREEEQYF. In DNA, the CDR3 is TGTGCCAGCAGTTCAATATACCCGAAGCCGGACAGGGAAGAAGAGCAGTACTTC.

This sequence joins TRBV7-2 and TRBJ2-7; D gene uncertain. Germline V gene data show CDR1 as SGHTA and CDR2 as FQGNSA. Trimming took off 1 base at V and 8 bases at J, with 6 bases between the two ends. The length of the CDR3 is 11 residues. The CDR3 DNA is TGTGCCAGCAGCTTAGAATCCAAGCAGTACTTC. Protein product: CASSLESKQYF.